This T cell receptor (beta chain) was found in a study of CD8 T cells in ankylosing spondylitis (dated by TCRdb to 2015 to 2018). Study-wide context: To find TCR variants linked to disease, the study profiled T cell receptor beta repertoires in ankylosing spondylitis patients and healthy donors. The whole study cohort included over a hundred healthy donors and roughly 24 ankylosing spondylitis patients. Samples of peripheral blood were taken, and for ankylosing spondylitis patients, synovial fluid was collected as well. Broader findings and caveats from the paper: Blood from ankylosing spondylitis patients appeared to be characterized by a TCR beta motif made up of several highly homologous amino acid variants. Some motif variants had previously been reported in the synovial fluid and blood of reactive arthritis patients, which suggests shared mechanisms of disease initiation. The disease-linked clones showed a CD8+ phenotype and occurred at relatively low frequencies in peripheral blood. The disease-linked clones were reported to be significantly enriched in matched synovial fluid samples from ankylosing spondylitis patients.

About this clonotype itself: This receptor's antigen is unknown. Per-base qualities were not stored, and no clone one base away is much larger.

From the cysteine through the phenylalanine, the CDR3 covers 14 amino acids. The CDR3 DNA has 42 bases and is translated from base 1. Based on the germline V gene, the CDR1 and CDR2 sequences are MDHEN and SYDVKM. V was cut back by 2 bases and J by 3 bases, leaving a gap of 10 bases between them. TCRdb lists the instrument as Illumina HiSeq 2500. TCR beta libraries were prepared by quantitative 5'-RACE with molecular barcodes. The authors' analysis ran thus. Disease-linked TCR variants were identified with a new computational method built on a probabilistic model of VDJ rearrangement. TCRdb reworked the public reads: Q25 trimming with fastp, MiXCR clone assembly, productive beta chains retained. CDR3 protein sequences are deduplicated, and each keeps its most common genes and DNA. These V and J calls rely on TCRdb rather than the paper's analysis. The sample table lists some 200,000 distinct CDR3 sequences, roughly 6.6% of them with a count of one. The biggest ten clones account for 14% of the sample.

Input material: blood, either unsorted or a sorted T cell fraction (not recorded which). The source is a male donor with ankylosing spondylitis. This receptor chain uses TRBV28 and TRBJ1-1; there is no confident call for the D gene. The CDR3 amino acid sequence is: CASSLPPGYTEAFF. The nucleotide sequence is TGTGCCAGCAGTTTACCCCCGGGGTACACTGAAGCTTTCTTT.